Below, 11 T cell receptor beta chains from the same sample are listed, as sequenced in a study of shared clonotypes between healthy human individuals. The table came from immunoSEQ multiplex PCR; TCRdb's copy has only in-frame clones and leaves some out. The data show millions of clones, with around 90% seen just once and roughly 0.14% held by the top ten. Sequenced input: naive CD4+ T cells sorted from blood. Subset of the sample: CD45RA+ positively selected. Every receptor here comes from a young man in good health.

The chain couples TRBV7-2 to TRBJ1-1; D remains unclear. Trimming stripped 5 bases from V and 2 bases from J, with 15 bases between. CDR3 length equals 15 residues. Germline V gene data show CDR1 as SGHTA and CDR2 as FQGNSA. The CDR3 protein is CASSLLGVGNTEAFF. The CDR3 DNA is TGTGCCAGCAGCCTCCTTGGGGTGGGAAACACTGAAGCTTTCTTT. The entire variable domain, with the rest obtained from reference TRBV7-2 and TRBJ1-1, is as follows: GAGVSQSPSNKVTEKGKDVELRCDPISGHTALYWYRQSLGQGLEFLIYFQGNSAPDKSGLPSDRFSAERTGGSVSTLTIQRTQQEDSAVYLCASSLLGVGNTEAFFGQGTRLTVV.

As for this clone: At one boundary the junction diverges from the germline segment, which might be a read error. The gene calls are TRBV11-2 and TRBJ2-1; D might be TRBD2 (6 bases). Germline V CDR1 and CDR2: SGHAT, FQNNGV. This CDR3 contains 18 residues. In DNA, the CDR3 is TGTGCCAGCAGATTAGATTCACCCCGGGACTGGAGGGATAATGAGCAGTTCTTC. The encoded protein is CASRLDSPRDWRDNEQFF.

Regarding this clone: The same CDR3 also results from other DNA sequences found in this sample. The V call is TRBV18, the J call TRBJ2-7, with TRBD2 matching 12 bases. Trimming cost V 6 bases and J 0 bases; bases outside gene matches: 3. CDR3 length: 15 residues. Germline V gives CDR1 KGHSH, CDR2 LQKENI. CDR3 region: CASSPTSGGSYEQYF. Here the CDR3 DNA reads TGTGCCAGCTCCCCGACTAGCGGGGGCTCCTACGAGCAGTACTTC.

This clone was counted a single time. The rearrangement uses TRBV28 and TRBJ2-5, with D possibly matching TRBD1 (5 bases). V was cut by 3 bases and J by 1 base, with 9 bases left in between. CDR1 and CDR2 from the germline V gene are MDHEN and SYDVKM. The length of the CDR3 is 14 residues. Here the CDR3 DNA reads TGTGCCAGCAGTTTTACAGGACGCCAAGAGACCCAGTACTTC. Its translation is CASSFTGRQETQYF.

This clone was detected only a few times. The chain employs TRBV30 and TRBJ1-1; D might be TRBD1 (5 bases). The CDR3 is made up of 13 amino acids. The V end was cut by 5 bases, the J end by 0 bases, with 10 bases between. Germline V gene lookup returns CDR1 GTSNPN and CDR2 SVGIG (reference sequence). The CDR3 coding sequence is TGTGCCTGGGGGGACGGCGTGAACACTGAAGCTTTCTTT. Encoded protein: CAWGDGVNTEAFF.

The chain uses TRBV19 and TRBJ1-6; 8 bases are a match to TRBD1. Germline CDR1 reads LNHDA; CDR2 reads SQIVND (reference sequence). Trimming took 6 bases from V and 7 from J; bases not matched to a gene: 5. This CDR3 is built from 14 residues. CDR3 amino acids: CASRQDRVNSPLHF. DNA for the CDR3: TGTGCCAGTAGACAGGACAGGGTGAATTCACCCCTCCACTTT.

The chain links TRBV28 to TRBJ1-6, with 7 bases lining up with TRBD1. The CDR3 totals 15 residues. After removal of 8 bases from V and 8 bases from J, the junction contained 12 bases not matched to a gene. The germline CDR1 and CDR2 sequences are MDHEN and SYDVKM. CDR3 protein: CASSPNRGTDSPLHF. CDR3 DNA sequence: TGTGCCAGCTCCCCCAACAGGGGTACGGATTCACCCCTCCACTTT.

With regard to this clone: This CDR3 is also generated by other DNA sequences in the sample. The chain recombines TRBV11-2 with TRBJ2-7; TRBD2 is a possible D gene (6 bases). V lost 7 bases, J lost 1 base, and 14 bases lay in between. The CDR3 loop spans 14 amino acids. Germline-derived CDR1 and CDR2 are SGHAT and FQNNGV. The CDR3, as DNA: TGTGCCAGCACCTCGACTAGAGGGTCCTACGAGCAGTACTTC. Translating it yields CASTSTRGSYEQYF.

The rearrangement joins TRBV29-1 to TRBJ2-2; D is uncertain. The CDR3 runs 12 residues. From germline, CDR1 is SQVTM and CDR2 ANQGSEA. V was clipped by 0 bases and J by 6 bases, with 5 bases between them. The DNA for the CDR3 is TGCAGCGTTGAAGAGGGATCCGGGGAGCTGTTTTTT. Its protein is CSVEEGSGELFF.

The chain has TRBV19 and TRBJ2-3; 7 nucleotides align to TRBD1. The V segment lost 6 bases and the J segment 0 bases; nucleotides outside the gene matches: 9. The germline V gene encodes CDR1 LNHDA and CDR2 SQIVND (reference sequence). The CDR3 extends over 16 amino acids. Written as DNA, the CDR3 is TGTGCCAGTAGGGAAACCGGGACAGTCAGCACAGATACGCAGTATTTT. This codes for CASRETGTVSTDTQYF.

In this sample, this clone turned up once. Distinct nucleotide sequences in the sample also encode this CDR3. The chain combines TRBV11-2 with TRBJ2-3; D tentatively fits TRBD1 or TRBD2 (5 bases each). In germline, CDR1 is SGHAT, CDR2 FQNNGV. The V end was cut by 6 bases, the J end by 6 bases, with 10 bases between. The CDR3 loop spans 12 amino acids. The CDR3 loop is CASSWGTDTQYF. Here the CDR3 DNA reads TGTGCCAGCAGTTGGGGGACGGATACGCAGTATTTT.